This entry lists 16 T cell receptor beta chains sequenced from one sample in a study of shared clonotypes between healthy human individuals. Using immunoSEQ multiplex PCR, the repertoire was profiled, and TCRdb retains in-frame clones only, with some absent. The data hold around 750,000 clones, with around 67% observed a single time. The sequencing sample was made of memory CD4+ T cells sorted from blood. Subset defined: CD45RA-negative fraction. All receptors come from a woman aged 25 to 39 in good health.

This chain connects TRBV18 to TRBJ1-2, with D perhaps TRBD1 (5 bases). V was trimmed by 2 bases and J by 3 bases, leaving 10 bases between them. The CDR3 totals 14 residues. The germline CDR1 and CDR2 sequences are KGHSH and LQKENI. CDR3 amino acids: CASSPGGMDYGYTF. The CDR3 DNA reads as TGTGCCAGCTCACCAGGGGGGATGGACTATGGCTACACCTTC.

The rearrangement joins TRBV5-4 to TRBJ2-3, with D perhaps TRBD2 (6 bases). The V and J ends lost 2 bases and 0 bases respectively, with 13 bases between them. This CDR3 has 16 residues. Germline CDR1 SGHNT, CDR2 YYREEE (reference sequence). As DNA, the CDR3 is TGTGCCAGCAGCTTCTGGCGGGGTACTAGCACAGATACGCAGTATTTT. Encoded protein: CASSFWRGTSTDTQYF.

The rearrangement joins TRBV5-1 to TRBJ2-5, with D maybe TRBD1 (6 bases). CDR1 SGHRS and CDR2 YFSETQ come from the germline V gene. Trimming shortened V by 4 bases and J by 1 base, and 17 bases separated the two germline ends. The CDR3 is made up of 16 amino acids. Written as DNA, the CDR3 is TGCGCCAGCAGCCGCGTGGGGGCAGGCCCCCAAGAGACCCAGTACTTC. This gives the protein CASSRVGAGPQETQYF.

The chain couples TRBV9 to TRBJ2-7, with TRBD2 identical over 8 bases. With 0 bases clipped from V and 6 bases from J, the junction kept 11 bases outside the gene matches. This CDR3 contains 16 residues. Germline V gene sequence: CDR1 SGDLS, CDR2 YYNGEE. In DNA, the CDR3 is TGTGCCAGCAGCGTAGATACGGGAGGGCCTATCGGCGAGCAGTACTTC. As protein: CASSVDTGGPIGEQYF.

The chain combines TRBV7-2 with TRBJ2-5; D is perhaps TRBD2 (5 bases). This CDR3 region has 15 residues. The germline V gene has CDR1 SGHTA and CDR2 FQGNSA. Trimming left V 5 bases short and J 2 bases short, with 15 bases between. CDR3 amino acids: CASSTGLGAQETQYF. CDR3 nucleotides: TGTGCCAGCAGCACCGGACTTGGTGCACAAGAGACCCAGTACTTC.

The chain uses TRBV7-9 and TRBJ2-2, with D unclear. V gave up 4 bases and J gave up 6 bases, with 12 bases separating them. The germline gives CDR1 SEHNR, CDR2 FQNEAQ (reference sequence). This CDR3 region has 14 residues. The CDR3 nucleotides read TGTGCCAGCAGCTCGGAGCTCCTAGCCGGGGAGCTGTTTTTT. Amino acids: CASSSELLAGELFF.

The gene calls are TRBV2 and TRBJ1-2; D is uncertain. Germline V CDR1 and CDR2: SNHLY, FYNNEI. V was cut by 4 bases and J by 7 bases, with 16 bases left in between. This CDR3 has 14 residues. The CDR3 loop reads CASSGARGRGGYTF. The DNA for the CDR3 is TGTGCCAGCAGTGGTGCCCGGGGTCGGGGTGGCTACACCTTC.

The chain couples TRBV28 to TRBJ1-5, with 7 bases identical to TRBD1. This CDR3 has 16 residues. With V trimmed by 5 bases and J by 4 bases, 11 bases remained unmatched. CDR1 is MDHEN and CDR2 is SYDVKM in the germline V gene. The CDR3 DNA reads as TGTGCCAGCAGTCCAAATACCGGGACAGTTAATCAGCCCCAGCATTTT. Protein sequence: CASSPNTGTVNQPQHF.

This clone was detected only once. The genes are TRBV2 and TRBJ2-2; D remains ambiguous. V lost 1 base and J 2 bases, leaving 2 bases between the germline ends. The CDR3 sequence is 13 residues long. Germline assignment: CDR1 SNHLY and CDR2 FYNNEI. The CDR3 sequence: CASSEENTGELFF. The CDR3 nucleotides are TGTGCCAGCAGTGAAGAAAACACCGGGGAGCTGTTTTTT. The full variable domain, in which reference TRBV2 and TRBJ2-2 provide the parts outside the CDR3, is EPEVTQTPSHQVTQMGQEVILRCVPISNHLYFYWYRQILGQKVEFLVSFYNNEISEKSEIFDDQFSVERPDGSNFTLKIRSTKLEDSAMYFCASSEENTGELFFGEGSRLTVL.

J is TRBJ1-5 and V is TRBV6-1; D uncertain. V dropped 2 bases and J dropped 0 bases, with 5 bases sitting between them. The germline V gene encodes CDR1 MNHNS and CDR2 SASEGT. The CDR3 sequence is 14 residues long. The CDR3 region has the DNA TGTGCCAGCAGTGAACGAAATAGCAATCAGCCCCAGCATTTT. It specifies CASSERNSNQPQHF.

V gene TRBV18 combines with J gene TRBJ2-1; 7 bases fit TRBD1. CDR3 length: 16 residues. V trimming: 3 bases; J trimming: 5 bases; junction bases outside the gene matches: 10. The germline V gene encodes CDR1 KGHSH and CDR2 LQKENI. This CDR3 is CASSPPTGYRDNEQFF. For the CDR3, the DNA is TGTGCCAGCTCACCGCCGACAGGGTACAGAGACAATGAGCAGTTCTTC.

The rearrangement joins TRBV19 to TRBJ2-6; possible D gene TRBD2, 5 bases. V dropped 6 bases and J dropped 2 bases, with 14 bases sitting between them. The CDR3 runs 16 residues. The germline gives CDR1 LNHDA, CDR2 SQIVND (reference sequence). The CDR3 spells CASRDAGNTGANVLTF. Written as DNA, the CDR3 is TGTGCCAGTAGGGATGCGGGTAATACTGGGGCCAACGTCCTGACTTTC. Full variable domain (outside the CDR3, taken from reference TRBV19 and TRBJ2-6): DGGITQSPKYLFRKEGQNVTLSCEQNLNHDAMYWYRQDPGQGLRLIYYSQIVNDFQKGDIAEGYSVSREKKESFPLTVTSAQKNPTAFYLCASRDAGNTGANVLTFGAGSRLTVL.

This clone was detected once. This chain joins TRBV30 and TRBJ2-5, with 8 positions matching TRBD2. With V trimmed by 2 bases and J by 7 bases, 6 bases remained unmatched. The germline V gene encodes CDR1 GTSNPN and CDR2 SVGIG (reference sequence). The CDR3 has 13 amino acids. The CDR3 protein is CAWSPGGPGTQYF. The CDR3 bases are TGTGCCTGGAGTCCGGGAGGGCCAGGGACCCAGTACTTC.

V is TRBV10-3 and J is TRBJ2-2, with TRBD1 matching 8 bases. The junction had 5 bases not matched to a gene; V was cut back by 7 bases and J by 4 bases. Germline V gene sequence: CDR1 ENHRY, CDR2 SYGVKD. The CDR3 totals 14 residues. Written as DNA, the CDR3 is TGTGCCATCAAGGGAACAGGGGGCACCGGGGAGCTGTTTTTT. Protein product: CAIKGTGGTGELFF.

This clone has a handful of counts. This chain uses TRBV2 with TRBJ2-1, with D possibly matching TRBD1 (6 bases). V lost 9 bases and J lost 3, with 12 bases in between. CDR1 SNHLY and CDR2 FYNNEI come from the germline V gene. This CDR3 spans 13 amino acids. This CDR3 reads CASTGQLYNEQFF. CDR3 coding DNA: TGTGCCAGTACCGGACAGCTCTACAATGAGCAGTTCTTC.

The CDR3 DNA follows: TGTGCCAGTAGCGCCAGGGGGCTTACCTACGAGCAGTACTTC. Translating it yields CASSARGLTYEQYF. The chain employs TRBV19 and TRBJ2-7, with TRBD1 matching 8 bases. Germline V CDR1 and CDR2: LNHDA, SQIVND (reference sequence). The CDR3 is 14 residues long. V dropped 6 bases and J dropped 2; count of bases not matched to a gene: 6.